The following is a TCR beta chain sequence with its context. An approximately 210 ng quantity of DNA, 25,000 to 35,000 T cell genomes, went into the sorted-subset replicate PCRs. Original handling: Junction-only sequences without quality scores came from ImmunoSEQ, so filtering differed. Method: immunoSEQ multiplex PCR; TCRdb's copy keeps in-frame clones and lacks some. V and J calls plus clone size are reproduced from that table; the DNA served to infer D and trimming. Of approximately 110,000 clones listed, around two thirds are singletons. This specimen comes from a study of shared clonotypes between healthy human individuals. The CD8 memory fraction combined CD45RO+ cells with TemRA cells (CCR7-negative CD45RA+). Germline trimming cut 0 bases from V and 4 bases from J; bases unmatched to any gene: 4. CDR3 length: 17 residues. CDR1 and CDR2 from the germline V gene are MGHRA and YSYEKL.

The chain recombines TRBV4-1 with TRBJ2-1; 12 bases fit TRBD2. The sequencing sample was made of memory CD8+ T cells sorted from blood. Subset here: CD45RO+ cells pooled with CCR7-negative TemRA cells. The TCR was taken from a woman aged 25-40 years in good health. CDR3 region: CASSQDRGTSGYNEQFF. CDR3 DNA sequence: TGCGCCAGCAGCCAAGATCGGGGGACTAGCGGGTACAATGAGCAGTTCTTC.